This TCR beta chain appears in the sequencing data of a study of PD-1 blockade in classical Hodgkin lymphoma. Study-level background: Intravenous nivolumab at 3 mg/kg was given to patients every 2 weeks. Study-wide findings and caveats: Newly diagnosed patients had baseline TCR diversity that was reportedly lower than that of healthy donors. The CD4+ diversity rise by C4D1 was clearest in complete responders.

The method was immunoSEQ multiplex PCR; TCRdb's version includes in-frame clones alone and lacks a portion of them. Here the sample spans 43,000 or so clones, 88% being singletons. Notes on this clone: What it recognizes is unknown.

Each and every patient relapsed after autologous stem cell transplantation, and patients got differing brentuximab vedotin exposure. Classifying best responses yielded complete response, partial response or progressive disease. The CDR3 totals 16 residues. CDR1 and CDR2 from the germline V gene are MDHEN and SYDVKM. The J segment lost 2 bases and the V segment lost 2 bases, leaving 7 bases of the junction unmatched. The material sequenced was peripheral blood mononuclear cells (PBMCs), taken at baseline. The receptor comes from a human donor with classical Hodgkin lymphoma. The chain has TRBV28 and TRBJ2-3, with 7 positions matching TRBD2. CDR3 DNA: TGTGCCAGCAGTTTAGGGTGGGGGGGTTCCACAGATACGCAGTATTTT. Residues: CASSLGWGGSTDTQYF.